This T cell receptor beta chain was identified in a study of blood T cell repertoires in COVID-19. The wider study: Collection of acute and convalescent COVID-19 samples took place in the United States, Italy and Spain.

The assay was immunoSEQ multiplex PCR, and TCRdb's table has in-frame clones only and misses some. The sample contains some 120,000 clones, approximately 90% of which appear only once. The CDR3 has 13 residues. V was shortened by 4 bases and J by 7 bases, with 8 bases between the two germline ends. CDR1 and CDR2 (germline): MRHNA, SNTAGT. The chain combines TRBV6-4 with TRBJ1-6; no clear D gene. This TCR came from a man in his 70s with active or convalescent COVID-19. The specimen was peripheral blood. CDR3 protein: CASSVDWNSPLHF. DNA of the CDR3: TGTGCCAGCAGTGTGGACTGGAATTCACCCCTCCACTTT.